This T cell receptor (beta chain) derives from a study of CXCR3-negative and CXCR3-positive naive CD8 T cells. Findings and caveats of the study: High diversity, comparable across both naive subsets, contrasted with much lower diversity in memory CD8+ cells. CXCR3-negative naive cells had less hydrophobic TRB CDR3s than did CXCR3-positive naive cells.

Germline V gene lookup returns CDR1 WSHSY and CDR2 SAAADI. The CDR3 extends over 14 amino acids. UMI-tagged TRB cDNA libraries were built via 5' RACE. Using the 5' RACE reads, TCRdb records one entry per CDR3 protein without DNA. The sample table sets out approximately 120,000 distinct CDR3 sequences. With respect to this clonotype: Antigen unknown.

This chain uses TRBV10-2 with TRBJ1-2; TCRdb selects TRBD1, and the lack of DNA leaves this call unchecked. The sequenced sample was naive CXCR3+ CD8+ T cells from blood. Subset of the sample: CD45RO-CCR7+CD27+CD95- naive CD8+ T cells expressing CXCR3 (TNR3+). The receptor's source is a human donor in good health. Some clones in this sample may be carry-over from other donors' samples. Here the CDR3 reads CASSEPTAEGGYTF.